A selection of T cell receptor beta chains follows, all from one sample in a study of CD8 T cells in ankylosing spondylitis. TCRdb used MiXCR to reprocess the 5' RACE reads, holding one entry per CDR3 protein. The data hold 500,000 to 650,000 distinct CDR3 sequences, with approximately 5% observed a single time. The source material was blood, either unsorted or a sorted T cell fraction (not recorded which). All receptors derive from a male donor with ankylosing spondylitis. The CDR3 runs from the conserved cysteine through the conserved F or W. A D gene is named only where the DNA matches it firmly. Not every row has a clone size; where given, it reads once, few, many or a size class.

d_call,cdr3_length,v_call,clone_size,j_call,cdr3_nt,cdr3_aa
TRBD2,14,TRBV12-3/TRBV12-4,many,TRBJ2-7,TGTGCCAGCAGACTGGGAGGGTGGTCCTACGAGCAGTACTTC,CASRLGGWSYEQYF
TRBD1,17,TRBV4-1,many,TRBJ2-5,TGCGCCAGCAGCCTATCTACAGGGGACACGTACCAAGAGACCCAGTACTTC,CASSLSTGDTYQETQYF
-,14,TRBV6-2/TRBV6-3,many,TRBJ2-7,TGTGCCAGCAGCCCCCGTGGGAGAACCTACGAGCAGTACTTC,CASSPRGRTYEQYF
-,11,TRBV6-6,many,TRBJ2-1,TGTGCCAGCAGCGGGATGAATGAGCAGTTCTTC,CASSGMNEQFF
-,13,TRBV7-2,many,TRBJ1-6,TGTGCCAGCAGCTTAAGAATGAATTCACCCCTCCACTTT,CASSLRMNSPLHF
TRBD1,14,TRBV20-1,many,TRBJ2-7,TGCAGTGCTAGAGTTCACAGGGGGCTGTACGAGCAGTACTTC,CSARVHRGLYEQYF
TRBD1,15,TRBV20-1,-,TRBJ2-1,TGCAGTGCTAGCGGGACAGCGATCTCCTACAATGAGCAGTTCTTC,CSASGTAISYNEQFF
-,18,TRBV6-1,-,TRBJ2-6,TGTGCCAGCAGTAAACAGGGCCCCAAAGGGTGGGGGGCCAACGTCCTGACTTTC,CASSKQGPKGWGANVLTF
-,13,TRBV20-1,-,TRBJ2-2,TGCAGTGCTAGGGAGAGTAGGACCGGGGAGCTGTTTTTT,CSARESRTGELFF
-,13,TRBV21-1,few,TRBJ2-7,TGTGCCAGCAGCAAAGGGGAGGGTCACGAGCAGTACTTC,CASSKGEGHEQYF
TRBD2,16,TRBV27,many,TRBJ2-3,TGTGCCAGCAGTTTTGTGGCTAGCGGGAGTCCGACTACGCAGTATTTT,CASSFVASGSPTTQYF
TRBD1,16,TRBV5-6,few,TRBJ2-7,TGTGCCAGCAGCCCCTCAGGGACAGGGGGCTACTACGAGCAGTACTTC,CASSPSGTGGYYEQYF
-,13,TRBV7-2,many,TRBJ1-2,TGTGCCAGCAGCTTAGAACGGGAAATCGGCTACACCTTC,CASSLEREIGYTF
TRBD2,16,TRBV18,few,TRBJ2-1,TGTGCCAGCTCACCAGTCCCGGGAGGGGCCTACAATGAGCAGTTCTTC,CASSPVPGGAYNEQFF
-,13,TRBV10-3,many,TRBJ2-3,TGTGCCACCTTTTTTCCCCCCACAGATACGCAGTATTTT,CATFFPPTDTQYF
-,14,TRBV12-3/TRBV12-4,many,TRBJ1-5,TGTGCCAGCAGTGCCGGTAAGAGCAATCAGCCCCAGCATTTT,CASSAGKSNQPQHF
TRBD2,14,TRBV7-9,many,TRBJ2-7,TGTGCCAGCAGCTTAGAAGGACTAGCGTACGAGCAGTACTTC,CASSLEGLAYEQYF
-,15,TRBV4-3,many,TRBJ2-2,TGCGCCAGCAGCCAATCGGGGGCGGACACCGGGGAGCTGTTTTTT,CASSQSGADTGELFF
-,14,TRBV4-3,many,TRBJ1-2,TGCGCCAGCAGCCAAGGGACAGCCTTGATGGGCTACACCTTC,CASSQGTALMGYTF
-,16,TRBV15,many,TRBJ1-4,TGTGCCACCAGCAGAGTTTTATCCAGGGATAATGAAAAACTGTTTTTT,CATSRVLSRDNEKLFF
-,15,TRBV7-8,many,TRBJ2-3,TGTGCCAGCAGCTTAGCGCCGGGGGTCGCAGATACGCAGTATTTT,CASSLAPGVADTQYF
TRBD2,13,TRBV20-1,many,TRBJ2-3,TGCAGTGCTAGTGTAGCGGGAGGAGATACGCAGTATTTT,CSASVAGGDTQYF
TRBD1,15,TRBV7-2,-,TRBJ1-2,TGTGCCAGCAGCAGCTCCCAGACAGGGGACTATGGCTACACCTTC,CASSSSQTGDYGYTF
-,16,TRBV4-3,-,TRBJ1-1,TGCGCCAGCAGCCAAGGTTTCCAATTCCTGAACACTGAAGCTTTCTTT,CASSQGFQFLNTEAFF
TRBD2,17,TRBV18,many,TRBJ2-1,TGTGCCAGCTCACCACCGGTGACTAGCGGGAGTTTCGATGAGCAGTTCTTC,CASSPPVTSGSFDEQFF
-,15,TRBV4-1,many,TRBJ2-2,TGCGCCAGCAGCCGTGACGATACAGGGCCCGGGGAGCTGTTTTTT,CASSRDDTGPGELFF
-,14,TRBV20-1,many,TRBJ1-1,TGCAGTGCCAAGACGGGGACGATGAACACTGAAGCTTTCTTT,CSAKTGTMNTEAFF
TRBD1,19,TRBV20-1,many,TRBJ2-7,TGCAGTGCTAGAGGCGCATCTGGCCAGGGGGCGTCGGCAACCTACGAGCAGTACTTC,CSARGASGQGASATYEQYF
-,16,TRBV7-6,many,TRBJ2-7,TGTGCCAGCAGTTACCTACAGGGAGGAAAACCTATTGAGCAGTACTTC,CASSYLQGGKPIEQYF
-,17,TRBV20-1,few,TRBJ2-2,TGCAGTGCTAGCGACCGTTGGGGTTCGAGGAACACCGGGGAGCTGTTTTTT,CSASDRWGSRNTGELFF
-,14,TRBV29-1,many,TRBJ2-2,TGCAGCGTCCTCCGGGACAAGAACACCGGGGAGCTGTTTTTT,CSVLRDKNTGELFF
-,13,TRBV6-4,many,TRBJ2-3,TGTGCCAGCAGTGACGACCGGACCGGCACGCAGTATTTT,CASSDDRTGTQYF
-,15,TRBV10-3,many,TRBJ1-1,TGTGCCATCAGTGAGGTTAGGGAGATGAACACTGAAGCTTTCTTT,CAISEVREMNTEAFF
-,16,TRBV7-6,many,TRBJ2-7,TGTGCCAGCAGCCCCGCTAGGACGGGGATACAGTACGAGCAGTACTTC,CASSPARTGIQYEQYF
-,13,TRBV7-2,many,TRBJ2-2,TGTGCCAGCAGCTTAGCGCGAGGGGGGGAGCTGTTTTTT,CASSLARGGELFF
TRBD1,16,TRBV5-3,-,TRBJ2-7,TGTGCCATCGGCCCAGGGACAGCGGATAGCTCCTACGAGCAGTACTTC,CAIGPGTADSSYEQYF
-,17,TRBV4-2,-,TRBJ2-2,TGTGCCAGCAGCCAAGAAGGTACAGGGTTTAACACCGGGGAGCTGTTTTTT,CASSQEGTGFNTGELFF
TRBD1,15,TRBV4-1,many,TRBJ1-6,TGCGCCAGCAGCCAAGCAAGGGGGCGAGGGTCACCCCTCCACTTT,CASSQARGRGSPLHF
TRBD2,14,TRBV12-3/TRBV12-4,many,TRBJ2-1,TGTGCCAGCAGTTTCCGCCTAGCGGGAACTGAGCAGTTCTTC,CASSFRLAGTEQFF
-,14,TRBV10-3,many,TRBJ2-7,TGTGCCATCAGGGTAGGGACACCCCCCTACGAGCAGTACTTC,CAIRVGTPPYEQYF
-,15,TRBV6-1,many,TRBJ1-2,TGTGCCAGCAGACGACCGCTCTGGGCAAACTATGGCTACACCTTC,CASRRPLWANYGYTF
-,16,TRBV5-1,many,TRBJ2-7,TGCGCCAGCAGCTTTCGGGTAGGGACAACAGGCAACGAGCAGTACTTC,CASSFRVGTTGNEQYF
-,14,TRBV28,few,TRBJ2-7,TGTGCCAGCAGTTTCTTGGACAATTCCTACGAGCAGTACTTC,CASSFLDNSYEQYF
-,13,TRBV7-2,many,TRBJ1-6,TGTGCCAGCAGCTTTCAGGAGAGGTCACCCCTCCACTTT,CASSFQERSPLHF